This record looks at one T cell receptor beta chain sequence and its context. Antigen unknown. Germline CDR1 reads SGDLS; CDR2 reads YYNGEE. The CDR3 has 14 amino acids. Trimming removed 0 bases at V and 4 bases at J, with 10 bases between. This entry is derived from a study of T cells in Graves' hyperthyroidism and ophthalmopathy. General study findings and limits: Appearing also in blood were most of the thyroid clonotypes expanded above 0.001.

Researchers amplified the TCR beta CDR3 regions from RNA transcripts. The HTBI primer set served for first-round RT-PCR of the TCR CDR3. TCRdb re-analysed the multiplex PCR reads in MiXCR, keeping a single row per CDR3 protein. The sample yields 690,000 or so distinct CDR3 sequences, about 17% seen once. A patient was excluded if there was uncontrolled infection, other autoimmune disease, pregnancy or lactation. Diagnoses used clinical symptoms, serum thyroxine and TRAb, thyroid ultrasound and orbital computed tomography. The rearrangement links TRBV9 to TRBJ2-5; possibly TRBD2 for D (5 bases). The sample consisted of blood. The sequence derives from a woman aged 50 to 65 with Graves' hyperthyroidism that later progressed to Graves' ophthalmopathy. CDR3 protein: CASSVETGRETQYF. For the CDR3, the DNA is TGTGCCAGCAGCGTAGAGACGGGGAGAGAGACCCAGTACTTC.